Following are 20 T cell receptor beta chains from one sample sequenced in a study of T cells in Graves' hyperthyroidism and ophthalmopathy. Amplification of TCR beta CDR3 regions used RNA as the template. Primed by the HTBI set, a first-round RT-PCR was run on the TCR CDR3. TCRdb fed the multiplex PCR reads into MiXCR, producing one record per CDR3 protein. The data contain 300,000 to 450,000 distinct CDR3 sequences, approximately 13% of them singletons. The sample comprised blood. Receptors were obtained from a man aged 30 to 39 with Graves' hyperthyroidism that later progressed to Graves' ophthalmopathy.

The chain recombines TRBV20-1 with TRBJ2-7, with 11 positions matching TRBD2. With 0 bases clipped from V and 6 bases from J, the junction kept 16 bases outside the gene matches. Germline assignment: CDR1 DFQATT and CDR2 SNEGSKA (reference sequence). The CDR3 is 18 amino acids. The DNA for the CDR3 is TGCAGTGCTAGAGAAGGGACTAGCGGCAACTTGATGGGACTCGAGCAGTACTTC. Translating gives CSAREGTSGNLMGLEQYF.

This clonotype was counted ten times or more. The gene calls are TRBV7-9 and TRBJ1-4; D is possibly TRBD1 (6 bases). The germline CDR1 and CDR2 sequences are SEHNR and FQNEAQ (reference sequence). The CDR3 is 15 residues long. Trimming left V 1 base short and J 5 bases short, with 11 bases between. The CDR3 loop reads CASSLDQGRNEKLFF. The CDR3 bases are TGTGCCAGCAGCTTAGACCAGGGGAGAAATGAAAAACTGTTTTTT.

This clonotype has ten or more counts. This sequence joins TRBV6-5 and TRBJ1-1; D unclear. This CDR3 contains 15 residues. Deletions cut 1 base from V and 4 bases from J, with 13 bases between. The germline V gene encodes CDR1 MNHEY and CDR2 SVGAGI. The CDR3 loop is CASSYYGRPTTEAFF. The DNA for the CDR3 is TGTGCCAGCAGTTACTATGGACGGCCGACCACTGAAGCTTTCTTT.

The table lists this clonotype with a few counts. V gene TRBV6-1 combines with J gene TRBJ2-2, with D possibly TRBD2 on 6 matching bases. The CDR3 spans 16 residues. Looked up from germline, CDR1 is MNHNS and CDR2 is SASEGT. V gave up 5 bases and J gave up 2 bases, with 15 bases separating them. CDR3 region: CASSLEGRLNTGELFF. The CDR3 region has the DNA TGTGCCAGCAGTTTGGAGGGACGGTTAAACACCGGGGAGCTGTTTTTT.

The chain combines TRBV20-1 with TRBJ1-6, with D possibly being TRBD1 (6 bases). Per germline, CDR1 DFQATT and CDR2 SNEGSKA (reference sequence). The germline V and J ends were trimmed by 2 bases and 12 bases, with 17 bases remaining between them. There are 14 residues in the CDR3. The CDR3 bases are TGCAGTGCTAGACGGGGGCAGTCCGTCGTACCCCTCCACTTT. Translation: CSARRGQSVVPLHF.

This rearrangement joins TRBV2 to TRBJ1-6, with 8 bases aligning to TRBD1. Germline CDR1 and CDR2: SNHLY and FYNNEI. The CDR3 has 14 amino acids. J gave up 7 bases and V 9 bases, and 8 bases lay outside the gene matches. The CDR3 is CASEGTGWNSPLHF. In DNA form, the CDR3 reads TGTGCCAGTGAAGGGACAGGATGGAATTCACCCCTCCACTTT.

This clonotype has at least ten counts. This chain joins TRBV20-1 and TRBJ1-4, with D possibly matching TRBD1 (6 bases). CDR1 is DFQATT, CDR2 SNEGSKA, per germline (reference sequence). V was trimmed by 3 bases and J by 7 bases, leaving 12 bases between them. This CDR3 spans 13 amino acids. The CDR3 here is CSASSPGVEKLFF. As DNA, the CDR3 is TGCAGTGCTAGTTCTCCAGGGGTTGAAAAACTGTTTTTT.

This clonotype has a count of ten or more. The CDR3 here is CASSDRSMTSGELKETQYF. The CDR3 bases are TGTGCCAGCAGCGACCGATCCATGACTAGCGGGGAGTTAAAAGAGACCCAGTACTTC. This chain joins TRBV7-9 and TRBJ2-5, with TRBD2 identical over 11 bases. Germline trimming cut 5 bases from V and 3 bases from J; bases unmatched to any gene: 17. Germline V gene data show CDR1 as SEHNR and CDR2 as FQNEAQ (reference sequence). CDR3 size: 19 residues.

There are many counts of this clonotype. In DNA, the CDR3 is TGTGCCAGCAGTTTGACTAGCGGGGGTCCCCCCAATGAGCAGTTCTTC. Its translation is CASSLTSGGPPNEQFF. The V call is TRBV7-6, the J call TRBJ2-1; 12 bases agree with TRBD2. After removal of 6 bases from V and 6 bases from J, the junction contained 9 bases not matched to a gene. Per germline, CDR1 SGHVS and CDR2 FNYEAQ. The CDR3 extends over 16 amino acids.

In its sample, this clonotype was seen many times. The chain joins TRBV30 to TRBJ1-1; D possibly corresponds to TRBD1 (5 bases). Per germline, CDR1 GTSNPN and CDR2 SVGIG (reference sequence). Trimming stripped 4 bases from V and 1 base from J, with 13 bases between. This CDR3 has 14 residues. CDR3 sequence reads: CAWTRPGPNTEAFF. CDR3 in DNA: TGTGCCTGGACTCGCCCAGGGCCGAACACTGAAGCTTTCTTT.

Only a few counts were recorded for this clonotype. This rearrangement joins TRBV7-8 to TRBJ2-3, with 9 bases that match TRBD2. Germline CDR1 and CDR2: SGHVS and FQNEAQ. V dropped 6 bases and J dropped 4; count of bases not matched to a gene: 5. The CDR3 has 14 amino acids. Here the CDR3 DNA reads TGTGCCAGCAGATATAGGACTAGCGCAGATACGCAGTATTTT. Translating it yields CASRYRTSADTQYF.

This clonotype was observed many times. The V gene is TRBV28, the J gene TRBJ2-1; weak D call: TRBD1 (5 bases). Germline lookup yields CDR1 MDHEN and CDR2 SYDVKM. The V and J ends lost 2 bases and 14 bases respectively, with 19 bases between them. This CDR3 has 14 residues. CDR3 protein: CASSLNGAAWSKFF. DNA of the CDR3: TGTGCCAGCAGTTTAAATGGGGCCGCTTGGAGTAAGTTCTTC.

This clonotype has ten or more counts. The chain joins TRBV2 to TRBJ2-7; 12 bases are shared with TRBD2. Losses at the gene ends were 6 bases for V and 5 bases for J; bases not matched to a gene: 5. The germline gives CDR1 SNHLY, CDR2 FYNNEI. The CDR3 spans 14 residues. CDR3 bases: TGTGCCAGCAGCTGGACTAGCGGGGTTGACGAGCAGTACTTC. Protein product: CASSWTSGVDEQYF.

The table lists this clonotype with many counts. The chain recombines TRBV28 with TRBJ1-5; TRBD1 is a possible D gene (5 bases). CDR3 size: 16 residues. V was cut by 2 bases and J by 2 bases, with 13 bases left in between. Germline lookup yields CDR1 MDHEN and CDR2 SYDVKM. The CDR3 nucleotides read TGTGCCAGCAGTTTAGTCGGGGGTTTTCGCAATCAGCCCCAGCATTTT. Protein sequence: CASSLVGGFRNQPQHF.

The V gene is TRBV18, the J gene TRBJ1-1; D unresolved. The CDR3 runs 16 residues. Germline V gene lookup returns CDR1 KGHSH and CDR2 LQKENI. V was trimmed by 2 bases and J by 0 bases, leaving 13 bases between them. Written as DNA, the CDR3 is TGTGCCAGCTCACCAAAAGGGAACCCCATGAACACTGAAGCTTTCTTT. Its translation is CASSPKGNPMNTEAFF.

The V gene is TRBV14, the J gene TRBJ2-7; D tentatively reads TRBD1 or TRBD2 (6 bases each). Between the trimmed V and J ends, which lost 4 bases and 7 bases, there was a span of 20 bases. This CDR3 has 15 amino acids. The germline CDR1 and CDR2 sequences are SGHDN and FVKESK. The CDR3 loop reads CASSPHPPGGLEQYF. The CDR3 DNA follows: TGTGCCAGCAGCCCTCACCCCCCCGGGGGCTTGGAGCAGTACTTC.

This clonotype was seen at least ten times. The chain is built from TRBV28 and TRBJ1-2; tentative D call: TRBD1 (6 bases). CDR3 length equals 17 residues. Per the germline V gene, CDR1 is MDHEN and CDR2 is SYDVKM. Trimming cost V 5 bases and J 3 bases, with 22 bases left between them. DNA of the CDR3: TGTGCCAGCAGTCGCGACAGGCCAGGACGCAATCACTATGGCTACACCTTC. It yields the protein CASSRDRPGRNHYGYTF.

At least ten counts were recorded for this clonotype. The genes are TRBV6-1 and TRBJ2-1, with 11 positions matching TRBD2. With V trimmed by 6 bases and J by 8 bases, 9 bases remained unmatched. Germline assignment: CDR1 MNHNS and CDR2 SASEGT. The CDR3 loop spans 15 amino acids. The CDR3 region is CASRRVSGGADEQFF. The CDR3 DNA reads TGTGCCAGCAGGAGGGTTAGCGGGGGGGCCGATGAGCAGTTCTTC.

The rearrangement uses TRBV6-5 and TRBJ2-3, with 8 bases fitting TRBD1. This CDR3 region has 18 residues. Per the germline V gene, CDR1 is MNHEY and CDR2 is SVGAGI. V dropped 2 bases and J dropped 4; count of bases not matched to a gene: 14. The CDR3 coding sequence is TGTGCCAGCAGTTACATAGATACAGGGGGAAGTCGTCCAGATACGCAGTATTTT. Encoded protein: CASSYIDTGGSRPDTQYF.

This clonotype occurred many times. The rearrangement joins TRBV11-2 to TRBJ2-1; 8 nucleotides agree with TRBD1. The CDR3 is made up of 14 amino acids. Germline V gene sequence: CDR1 SGHAT, CDR2 FQNNGV. Losses at the gene ends were 1 base for V and 7 bases for J; bases not matched to a gene: 3. CDR3 region: CASSLVQGGNEQFF. DNA of the CDR3: TGTGCCAGCAGCTTAGTACAGGGGGGAAATGAGCAGTTCTTC.